The clone carrying this T cell receptor (beta chain) was counted a single time. Antigen: not known. The V gene's germline CDR1 is SGHDN and CDR2 FVKESK. V was shortened by 1 base and J by 6 bases, with 6 bases between the two germline ends. The CDR3 runs to 13 residues. Clones were sequenced by immunoSEQ multiplex PCR, and TCRdb holds only the in-frame ones, with some missing. The table includes about 55,000 clones, roughly two thirds detected once. The sample comes from a study of CD4+ T cells in melanoma. Study outcomes and limitations: A reported correlation linked neoantigen-specific CD4+ T cells to CD8+, macrophage and B cell function. Neoantigen-specific CD4+ T cells in melanoma reportedly had diverse differentiation states.

The rearrangement joins TRBV14 to TRBJ1-4; D is uncertain. This receptor was obtained from a human donor with melanoma. The sequencing sample was made of tumor tissue. The CDR3 here is CASSQVDYEKLFF. CDR3 sequence (DNA): TGTGCCAGCAGCCAAGTCGATTATGAAAAACTGTTTTTT.